The T cell receptor (beta chain) described here comes from a study of CD4 T cells in relation to SARS-CoV-2 and coronaviruses. In regard to this clone: Its cognate antigen is unknown.

This table comes from immunoSEQ multiplex PCR, and its TCRdb copy is limited to in-frame clones, with some not included. Of about 22,000 clones listed, about 70% are singletons. CD4+ T cells from unexposed donors were obtained before the COVID-19 pandemic (2011-2018). Isolation of CD4+ T cells took place after less than 13 days in culture. The CDR3 sequence is 17 residues long. The ends were cut back, 0 bases at V and 2 bases at J, with 14 bases in the middle. The germline V gene has CDR1 LGHNT and CDR2 FRNRAP. The chain links TRBV12-5 to TRBJ2-4; unclear D gene. Material for sequencing was CD4+ T cells from PBMCs, cultured in vitro. The sequence was collected from a human donor in good health. The CDR3 region is CASGLVPPLRPKNIQYF. For the CDR3, the DNA is TGTGCTAGTGGTTTGGTACCCCCCCTTCGACCCAAAAACATTCAGTACTTC. Combining the CDR3 with reference TRBV12-5 and TRBJ2-4 gives the whole variable domain DARVTQTPRHKVTEMGQEVTMRCQPILGHNTVFWYRQTMMQGLELLAYFRNRAPLDDSGMPKDRFSAEMPDATLATLKIQPSEPRDSAVYFCASGLVPPLRPKNIQYFGAGTRLSVL.